The clone carrying this T cell receptor beta chain was seen once. This record belongs to a study of shared clonotypes between healthy human individuals. Germline V gives CDR1 KGHSH, CDR2 LQKENI. This CDR3 contains 15 residues. The junction had 2 bases not matched to a gene; V was cut back by 4 bases and J by 6 bases. Sequenced by immunoSEQ multiplex PCR; TCRdb stores in-frame clones only, minus some. The table shows 2 million to 3 million clones, with 80% to 95% occurring only once. This clonotype originated in a young man in good health. Some clones in this sample may be carry-over from other donors' samples. Source material: naive CD4+ T cells from PBMCs. The subset was: CD45RA+ positively selected. V usage is TRBV18 and J usage is TRBJ2-1; 14 nucleotides match TRBD2. The CDR3 nucleotides are TGTGCCAGCTCACAGGGACTAGCGGGAGTCAATGAGCAGTTCTTC. This codes for CASSQGLAGVNEQFF.